These T cell receptor beta chains were read from a single sample in a study of early stage breast cancer tumors. Only in-frame clones appear in the TCRdb table, and some are missing; sequencing was by immunoSEQ multiplex PCR. The sample contains 55,000 to 70,000 clones, less than 90% of which appear only once. Sequencing was performed on blood. The receptors shown here come from a person aged 35-55 years with breast cancer. CDR3s include the opening cysteine and the closing phenylalanine or tryptophan. D genes are given only for firm matches. Only some rows state a clone size, as once, few, many or a class for expanded clones.

size,length,V,J,D,DNA,CDR3
-,15,TRBV27,TRBJ2-5,TRBD2,TGTGCCAGCAGTTTAAGACTAGCGACCCAAGAGACCCAGTACTTC,CASSLRLATQETQYF
-,14,TRBV5-1,TRBJ2-7,-,TGCGCCAGCAGCTCCCTCGGCGGGCGAGGGGAGCAGTACTTC,CASSSLGGRGEQYF
once,14,TRBV28,TRBJ2-1,-,TGTGCCAGCAGTTTGCCCCCCCGGGAGAGTGAGCAGTTCTTC,CASSLPPRESEQFF
-,14,TRBV5-1,TRBJ1-4,-,TGCGCCAGCAGCTTGGCTCCGGATAATGAAAAACTGTTTTTT,CASSLAPDNEKLFF
-,15,TRBV27,TRBJ1-5,-,TGTGCCAGCAGAGGGGCAGGAGAATCTAATCAGCCCCAGCATTTT,CASRGAGESNQPQHF
-,15,TRBV30,TRBJ1-2,TRBD1,TGTGCCCAAAACTCCCGGGACAGAGAATTTGGCGGCTACACCTTC,CAQNSRDREFGGYTF
-,16,TRBV7-3,TRBJ2-5,TRBD2,TGTGCCAGCAGCTTCGATAGTACTAGCGGGCAAGAGACCCAGTACTTC,CASSFDSTSGQETQYF
-,16,TRBV19,TRBJ1-2,-,TGTGCCAGTAGTATGGGTCGGCAGGGTGGCTCCTATGGCTACACCTTC,CASSMGRQGGSYGYTF
few,15,TRBV4-1,TRBJ1-1,-,TGCGCCAGCAGCCAAGAGGGGGGGGCGATTACTGAAGCTTTCTTT,CASSQEGGAITEAFF
-,15,TRBV5-5,TRBJ1-2,-,TGTGCCAGCAGCTCCTTTGCAGGATCAGTGAAGGGCTACACCTTC,CASSSFAGSVKGYTF
-,13,TRBV10-3,TRBJ1-1,TRBD1,TGTGCCATCAAGGCAAGGGGGCTGAATGAAGCTTTCTTT,CAIKARGLNEAFF
few,14,TRBV30,TRBJ2-2,TRBD1,TGTGCCTGGAAACGGGACAGTATCACCGGGGAGCTGTTTTTT,CAWKRDSITGELFF
-,13,TRBV6-1,TRBJ1-2,-,TGTGCCAGCAGTCCCGGATTTGACTATGGCTACACCTTC,CASSPGFDYGYTF
-,15,TRBV6-1,TRBJ1-3,-,TGTGCCAGCAGTGTCAGGGAGGAGGGTGGAAACACCATATATTTT,CASSVREEGGNTIYF
-,14,TRBV6-1,TRBJ1-1,-,TGTGCCAGCAGGGCCCCCAAGGAGGGCACTGAAGCTTTCTTT,CASRAPKEGTEAFF
-,14,TRBV6-1,TRBJ2-3,-,TGTGCCAGCAGTGAAGCGATAGCAACAGATACGCAGTATTTT,CASSEAIATDTQYF
-,12,TRBV5-1,TRBJ2-1,TRBD1,TGCGCCAGCAAAGGGACAGCCAATGAGCAGTTCTTC,CASKGTANEQFF
-,18,TRBV7-8,TRBJ1-1,TRBD1,TGTGCCAGCAGCTTACAACGGACAGGGGGCCCCGAGAACACTGAAGCTTTCTTT,CASSLQRTGGPENTEAFF
-,14,TRBV13,TRBJ2-7,-,TGTGCCAGCAGCCCTACAGGGTTCGGCGACGAGCAGTACTTC,CASSPTGFGDEQYF
-,13,TRBV19,TRBJ1-5,TRBD1,TGTGCCAGTAGTAACAGGGGGAATCAGCCCCAGCATTTT,CASSNRGNQPQHF
-,14,TRBV28,TRBJ2-1,TRBD2,TGTGCCACGCTAGAAGGGACTAGCGGCAATGAGCAGTTCTTC,CATLEGTSGNEQFF
once,13,TRBV30,TRBJ1-5,-,TGTGCCTGGAGCCGCATTAGCAATCAGCCCCAGCATTTT,CAWSRISNQPQHF
-,13,TRBV18,TRBJ1-5,-,TGTGCCAGCTCACCGGGGAGCGGTCAGCCCCAGCATTTT,CASSPGSGQPQHF
-,12,TRBV2,TRBJ1-1,-,TGTGCCAGCAGCTCGGGCCAGACAAAAGCTTTCTTT,CASSSGQTKAFF
-,15,TRBV10-2,TRBJ1-1,-,TGCGCCAGCAGTGAGTCGATACTAGGGATCACTGAAGCTTTCTTT,CASSESILGITEAFF
-,15,TRBV28,TRBJ1-5,-,TGTGCCAGCAGTTTTGAGGGGATGAGCAATCAGCCCCAGCATTTT,CASSFEGMSNQPQHF
once,16,TRBV6-7,TRBJ1-3,TRBD1,TGTGCCAGCAGTTACGGGGCAGGGGGTACTGGAAACACCATATATTTT,CASSYGAGGTGNTIYF
medium-sized,14,TRBV5-5,TRBJ1-2,-,TGTGCCAGCAGCTTGGACACTTCTAACTATGGCTACACCTTC,CASSLDTSNYGYTF
few,13,TRBV27,TRBJ2-1,-,TGTGCTAGCAGGAGACTGCAATACAATGAGCAGTTCTTC,CASRRLQYNEQFF
-,11,TRBV28,TRBJ2-5,-,TGTGCCAGCAGCCTCCTAAGAACCCAGTACTTC,CASSLLRTQYF
once,17,TRBV18,TRBJ2-1,TRBD2,TGTGCCAGCTCACCACCTGGTAGCGGGAGTGTCTACAATGAGCAGTTCTTC,CASSPPGSGSVYNEQFF
-,14,TRBV7-9,TRBJ2-3,TRBD2,TGTGCCAGCGTACTAGCGGGGGTCACAGATACGCAGTATTTT,CASVLAGVTDTQYF
once,17,TRBV2,TRBJ2-5,TRBD1,TGTGCCAGCAGTGAATGGTTCCCCGGGACAGGGGGAGAGACCCAGTACTTC,CASSEWFPGTGGETQYF
-,15,TRBV11-2,TRBJ2-3,-,TGTGCCAGCAGCTTAATCGCGTGGAGCACAGATACGCAGTATTTT,CASSLIAWSTDTQYF
-,13,TRBV28,TRBJ2-3,-,TGTGCCAGCACGGGACCCAGCACAGATACGCAGTATTTT,CASTGPSTDTQYF
few,13,TRBV30,TRBJ1-1,-,TGTGCCTGGAGTGTAAGAGGGTACACTGAAGCTTTCTTT,CAWSVRGYTEAFF
once,13,TRBV18,TRBJ2-7,TRBD1,TGTGCCAGCTCACCTGGACAGGGCGACGAGCAGTACTTC,CASSPGQGDEQYF
-,15,TRBV7-9,TRBJ1-2,TRBD1,TGTGCCAGCAGCCCCCCCGGGACAGAGTTCTATGGCTACACCTTC,CASSPPGTEFYGYTF
-,13,TRBV4-1,TRBJ2-1,TRBD2,TGCGCCAGCAGCCAAGAAGGGAGGGGTGAGCAGTTCTTC,CASSQEGRGEQFF
-,15,TRBV7-3,TRBJ2-1,TRBD1,TGTGCCAGCAGCTCGGGACAGGCTAACTACAATGAGCAGTTCTTC,CASSSGQANYNEQFF
few,13,TRBV6-1,TRBJ1-5,-,TGTGCCAGCAGTGAATATAGCAATCAGCCCCAGCATTTT,CASSEYSNQPQHF
-,13,TRBV14,TRBJ1-5,-,TGTGCCAGCAGCCAAGATTCTAATCAGCCCCAGCATTTT,CASSQDSNQPQHF
once,17,TRBV6-1,TRBJ1-2,-,TGTGCCAGCAGTGACAGTGGTTATGGGCGGGCTAACTATGGCTACACCTTC,CASSDSGYGRANYGYTF
few,15,TRBV27,TRBJ2-7,TRBD1,TGTGCCAGCAGTTTAGGGACAGGGGAGGTCTACGAGCAGTACTTC,CASSLGTGEVYEQYF
few,12,TRBV25-1,TRBJ2-7,-,TGTGCCAGCAAGGGCACTACCTACGAGCAGTACTTC,CASKGTTYEQYF
-,11,TRBV6-1,TRBJ2-7,-,TGTGCCAGCAGTGTTTTGCACGAGCAGTACTTC,CASSVLHEQYF
few,11,TRBV28,TRBJ1-1,-,TGTGCCAGCAGTACCGGCGTGGAGGCTTTCTTT,CASSTGVEAFF
-,15,TRBV11-3,TRBJ2-3,TRBD2,TGTGCCAGCAGTCGACAGGGACTAGCAAGAGATACGCAGTATTTT,CASSRQGLARDTQYF
-,14,TRBV25-1,TRBJ2-5,TRBD1,TGTGCCAGCAGTGTAGACAGGGGGCGGGAGACCCAGTACTTC,CASSVDRGRETQYF
-,16,TRBV11-2,TRBJ1-2,TRBD1,TGTGCCAGCAGCCTACTTGCCGGGACAGGGGAAAGGGGCTACACCTTC,CASSLLAGTGERGYTF
once,13,TRBV7-2,TRBJ1-4,TRBD1,TGTGCCAGCCGGGACAGGGCTAATGAAAAACTGTTTTTT,CASRDRANEKLFF
-,13,TRBV30,TRBJ2-3,TRBD1,TGTGCCTGGTCACAGGGGCTCGCAGATACGCAGTATTTT,CAWSQGLADTQYF
-,14,TRBV10-2,TRBJ1-2,-,TGCGCCATCGCGGACCGGAGGAGGAATAGTGGCTACACCTTC,CAIADRRRNSGYTF
few,14,TRBV7-9,TRBJ2-7,TRBD1,TGTGCCAGCAGCTTCACAGGGGCTCCCTACGAGCAGTACTTC,CASSFTGAPYEQYF
-,17,TRBV7-6,TRBJ2-7,-,TGTGCCAGCAGCTCCCAGCCGTATAAGGGGGTTCCCTACGAGCAGTACTTC,CASSSQPYKGVPYEQYF
-,14,TRBV5-1,TRBJ1-1,-,TGCGCCAGCAGCTTGGGGGGGGCAGGTACTGAAGCTTTCTTT,CASSLGGAGTEAFF
few,13,TRBV10-3,TRBJ1-5,TRBD1,TGTGCCATCAGTGGACAGGGAGATCAGCCCCAGCATTTT,CAISGQGDQPQHF